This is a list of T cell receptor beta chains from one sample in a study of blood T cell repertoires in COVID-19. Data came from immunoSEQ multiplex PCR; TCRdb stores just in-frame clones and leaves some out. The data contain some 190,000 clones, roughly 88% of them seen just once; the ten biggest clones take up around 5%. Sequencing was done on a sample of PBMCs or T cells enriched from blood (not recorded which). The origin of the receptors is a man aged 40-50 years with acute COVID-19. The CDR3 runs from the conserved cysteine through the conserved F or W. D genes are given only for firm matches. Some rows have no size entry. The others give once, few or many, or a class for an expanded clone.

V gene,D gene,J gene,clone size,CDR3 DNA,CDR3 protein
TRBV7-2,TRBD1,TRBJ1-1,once,TGTGCCAGCAGCTTGCGGGACAGTATGAACACTGAAGCTTTCTTT,CASSLRDSMNTEAFF
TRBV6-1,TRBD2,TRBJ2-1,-,TGTGCCAGCAGTGACCCGAGCGGGGCCATAAATGAGCAGTTCTTC,CASSDPSGAINEQFF
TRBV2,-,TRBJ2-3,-,TGTGCCAGCAGTATACAGAGCTTGGGCACAGATACGCAGTATTTT,CASSIQSLGTDTQYF
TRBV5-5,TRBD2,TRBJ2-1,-,TGTGCCAGCATCGACGGACTAGCGGAACCCTACAATGAGCAGTTCTTC,CASIDGLAEPYNEQFF
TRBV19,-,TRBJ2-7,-,TGTGCCAGTAGTACGGGCCGCGGGACTTCTTTCAGGAACGAGCAGTACTTC,CASSTGRGTSFRNEQYF
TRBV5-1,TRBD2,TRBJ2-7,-,TGCGCCAGCAGCTATGGACTAGCGGGAGACGAGCAGTACTTC,CASSYGLAGDEQYF
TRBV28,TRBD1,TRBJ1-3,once,TGTGCCAGCATCGCCCGGGACAGGGGCTACGGAAACACCATATATTTT,CASIARDRGYGNTIYF
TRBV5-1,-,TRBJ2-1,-,TGCGCCAGCACTGAAAACGGGACACCTTACAATGAGCAGTTCTTC,CASTENGTPYNEQFF
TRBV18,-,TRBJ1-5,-,TGTGCCAGCTCACCGGCAGGGCGTAATCAGCCCCAGCATTTT,CASSPAGRNQPQHF
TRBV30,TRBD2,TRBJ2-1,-,TGTGCCTGGATGCCCCTAGCGGGAGGGCCGAGCAATGAGCAGTTCTTC,CAWMPLAGGPSNEQFF
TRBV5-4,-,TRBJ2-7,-,TGTGCCAGCACCTCGGGCTACGAGCAGTACTTC,CASTSGYEQYF
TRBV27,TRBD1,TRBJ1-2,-,TGTGCCAGCAGTTTATTTCAAGGGGGCCGGAGCTACACCTTC,CASSLFQGGRSYTF
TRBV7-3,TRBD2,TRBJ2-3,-,TGTGCCAGCAGCCCCCGACTAGCCGGCAAGGGTGGAGATACGCAGTATTTT,CASSPRLAGKGGDTQYF
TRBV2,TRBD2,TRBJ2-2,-,TGTGCCAGCAGTGAAGGGCTAGCGGGAGTGCTCACCGGGGAGCTGTTTTTT,CASSEGLAGVLTGELFF
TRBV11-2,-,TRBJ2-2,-,TGTGCCAGCAGCTCCCAACGACTTGGGACCGGGGAGCTGTTTTTT,CASSSQRLGTGELFF
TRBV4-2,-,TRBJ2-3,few,TGTGCCAGCAGCCAAGATCCTAGCAACACAGATACGCAGTATTTT,CASSQDPSNTDTQYF
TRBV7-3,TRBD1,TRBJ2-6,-,TGTGCCAGCAGCTCACAGGGGGCTGCTGGGGCCAACGTCCTGACTTTC,CASSSQGAAGANVLTF
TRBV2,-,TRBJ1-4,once,TGTGCCAGCAGTCGAGGGGAAAAACTGTTTTTT,CASSRGEKLFF
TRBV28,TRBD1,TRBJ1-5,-,TGTGCCAGCAGTCCGCGGGACAGGGTTGGCAATCAGCCCCAGCATTTT,CASSPRDRVGNQPQHF
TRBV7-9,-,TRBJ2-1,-,TGTGCCAGCACCCCCGGACCGGACAGCAATGAGCAGTTCTTC,CASTPGPDSNEQFF
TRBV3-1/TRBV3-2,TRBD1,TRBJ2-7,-,TGTGCCAGCAGGGACAGGGACTTACCCTACGAGCAGTACTTC,CASRDRDLPYEQYF
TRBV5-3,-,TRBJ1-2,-,TGTGCCACGAAGGGGGAGGGAGGGCTTGGAGGCTACACCTTC,CATKGEGGLGGYTF
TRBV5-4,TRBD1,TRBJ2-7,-,TGTGCCAGCAGCTATGCGGACAGGGGCGAGGCCGAGCAGTACTTC,CASSYADRGEAEQYF
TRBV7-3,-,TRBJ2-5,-,TGTGCCAGCAGCCTTTCGGGTCAGACCCAGTACTTC,CASSLSGQTQYF
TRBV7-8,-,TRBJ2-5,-,TGTGCCAGCAGCCCTCCCAGGCTGGAGACCCAGTACTTC,CASSPPRLETQYF
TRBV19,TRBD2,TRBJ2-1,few,TGTGCCAGTAACCAGCGGGAGCTCTACAATGAGCAGTTCTTC,CASNQRELYNEQFF
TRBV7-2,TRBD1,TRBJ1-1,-,TGTGCCAGCGAACAGGGGCGGAACACTGAAGCTTTCTTT,CASEQGRNTEAFF
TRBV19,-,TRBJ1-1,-,TGTGCCAGTATGACAGTGGGGGGGAACACTGAAGCTTTCTTT,CASMTVGGNTEAFF
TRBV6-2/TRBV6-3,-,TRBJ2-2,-,TGTGCCAGCAGTTACTCCACTCCCGTTGGGCTGTTTTTT,CASSYSTPVGLFF
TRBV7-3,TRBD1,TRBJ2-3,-,TGTGCCAGCAGCCCAAGGACAGGGGGGCCCACAGATACGCAGTATTTT,CASSPRTGGPTDTQYF
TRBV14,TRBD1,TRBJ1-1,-,TGTGCCAGCAGCCGGACAGGGAACACTGAAGCTTTCTTT,CASSRTGNTEAFF
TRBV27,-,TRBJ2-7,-,TGTGCCAGCAGCCTTGGCGGCTCCTACGAGCAGTACTTC,CASSLGGSYEQYF
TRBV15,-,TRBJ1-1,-,TGTGCCACCAGCAGAGATAGATCTCTCAGGGAAGCTTTCTTT,CATSRDRSLREAFF
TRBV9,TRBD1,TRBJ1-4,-,TGTGCCAGCAGCGGCCCGGACAGGGATTGGGGTGAAAAACTGTTTTTT,CASSGPDRDWGEKLFF